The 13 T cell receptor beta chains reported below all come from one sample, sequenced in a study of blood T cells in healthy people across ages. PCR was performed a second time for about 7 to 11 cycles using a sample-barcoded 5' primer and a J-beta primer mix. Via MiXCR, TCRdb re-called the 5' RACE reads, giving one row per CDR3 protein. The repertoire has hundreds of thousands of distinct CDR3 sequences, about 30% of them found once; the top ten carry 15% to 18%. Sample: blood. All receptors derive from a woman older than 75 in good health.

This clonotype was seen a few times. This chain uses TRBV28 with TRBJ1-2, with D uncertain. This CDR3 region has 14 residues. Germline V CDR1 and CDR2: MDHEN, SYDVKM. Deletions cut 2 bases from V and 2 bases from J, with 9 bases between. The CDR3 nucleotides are TGTGCCAGCAGTTTAGACGCCAGAAACTATGGCTACACCTTC. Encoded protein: CASSLDARNYGYTF.

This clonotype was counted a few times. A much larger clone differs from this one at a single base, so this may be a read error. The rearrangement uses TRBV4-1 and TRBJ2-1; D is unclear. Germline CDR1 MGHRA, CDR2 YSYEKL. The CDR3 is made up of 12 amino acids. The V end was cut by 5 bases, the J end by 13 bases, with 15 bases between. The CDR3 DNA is TGCGCCAGCAGCGCGCGTCGGCAGACCCAGTTCTTC. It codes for CASSARRQTQFF.

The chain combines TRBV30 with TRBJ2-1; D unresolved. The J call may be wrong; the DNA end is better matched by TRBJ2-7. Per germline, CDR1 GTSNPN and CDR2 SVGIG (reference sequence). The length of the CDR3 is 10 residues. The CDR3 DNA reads TGTGCCTGGAGTCGCAATGAGCAGTACTTC. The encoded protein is CAWSRNEQYF.

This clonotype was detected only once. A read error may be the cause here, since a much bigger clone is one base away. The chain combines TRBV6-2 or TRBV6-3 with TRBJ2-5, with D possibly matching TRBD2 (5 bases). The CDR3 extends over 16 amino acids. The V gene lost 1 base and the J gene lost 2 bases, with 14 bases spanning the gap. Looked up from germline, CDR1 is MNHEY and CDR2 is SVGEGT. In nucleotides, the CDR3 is TGTGCCAGCAGTTACTACCCCGGACTGACTCAAGAGACCCAGTACTTC. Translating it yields CASSYYPGLTQETQYF.

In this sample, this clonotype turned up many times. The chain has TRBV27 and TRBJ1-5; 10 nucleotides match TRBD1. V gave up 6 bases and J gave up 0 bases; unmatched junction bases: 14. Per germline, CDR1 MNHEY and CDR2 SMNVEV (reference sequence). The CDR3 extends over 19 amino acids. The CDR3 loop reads CASRADGDRGLYSNQPQHF. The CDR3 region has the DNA TGTGCCAGCAGGGCGGATGGGGACAGGGGACTTTATAGCAATCAGCCCCAGCATTTT.

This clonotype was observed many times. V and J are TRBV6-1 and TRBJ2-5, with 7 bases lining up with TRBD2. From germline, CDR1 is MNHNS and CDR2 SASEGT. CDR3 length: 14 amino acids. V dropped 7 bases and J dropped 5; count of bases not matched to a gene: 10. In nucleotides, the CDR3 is TGTGCCAGCACATATAACGGGGGGATTGAGACCCAGTACTTC. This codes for CASTYNGGIETQYF.

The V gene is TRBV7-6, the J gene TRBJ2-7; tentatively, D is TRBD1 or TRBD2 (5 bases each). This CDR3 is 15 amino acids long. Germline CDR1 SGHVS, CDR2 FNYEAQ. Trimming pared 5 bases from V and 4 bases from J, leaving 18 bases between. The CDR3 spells CASSPGGTRAYEQYF. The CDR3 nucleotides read TGTGCCAGCAGCCCAGGTGGGACCAGGGCTTACGAGCAGTACTTC. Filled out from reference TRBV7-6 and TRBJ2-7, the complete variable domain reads GAGVSQSPRYKVTKRGQDVALRCDPISGHVSLYWYRQALGQGPEFLTYFNYEAQQDKSGLPNDRFSAERPEGSISTLTIQRTEQRDSAMYRCASSPGGTRAYEQYFGPGTRLTVT.

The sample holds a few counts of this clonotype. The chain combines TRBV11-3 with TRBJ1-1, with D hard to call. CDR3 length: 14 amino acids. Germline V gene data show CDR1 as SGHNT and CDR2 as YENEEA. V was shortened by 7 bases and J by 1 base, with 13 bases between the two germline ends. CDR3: CASIPSEENTEAFF. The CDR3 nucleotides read TGTGCCAGCATTCCGAGCGAGGAGAACACTGAAGCTTTCTTT.

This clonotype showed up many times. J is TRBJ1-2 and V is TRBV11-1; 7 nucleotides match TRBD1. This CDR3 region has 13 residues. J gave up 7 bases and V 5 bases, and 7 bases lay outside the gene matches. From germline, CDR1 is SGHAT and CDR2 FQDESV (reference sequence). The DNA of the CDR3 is TGTGCCAGCAGCCAGGGGGTACACCTTGGCTACACCTTC. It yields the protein CASSQGVHLGYTF.

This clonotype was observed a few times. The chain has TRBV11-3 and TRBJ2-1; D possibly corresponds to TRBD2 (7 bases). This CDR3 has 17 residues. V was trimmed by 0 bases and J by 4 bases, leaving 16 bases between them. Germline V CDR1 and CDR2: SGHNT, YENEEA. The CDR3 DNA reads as TGTGCCAGCAGCTTAGACCGAGGGGGGGGCCGATACAATGAGCAGTTCTTC. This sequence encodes CASSLDRGGGRYNEQFF.

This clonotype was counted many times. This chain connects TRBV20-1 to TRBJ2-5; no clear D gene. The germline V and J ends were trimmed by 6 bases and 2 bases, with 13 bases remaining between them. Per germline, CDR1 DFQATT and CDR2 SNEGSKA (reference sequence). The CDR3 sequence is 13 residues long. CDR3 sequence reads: CSAEPGRQETQYF. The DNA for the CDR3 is TGCAGTGCGGAACCAGGAAGACAAGAGACCCAGTACTTC.

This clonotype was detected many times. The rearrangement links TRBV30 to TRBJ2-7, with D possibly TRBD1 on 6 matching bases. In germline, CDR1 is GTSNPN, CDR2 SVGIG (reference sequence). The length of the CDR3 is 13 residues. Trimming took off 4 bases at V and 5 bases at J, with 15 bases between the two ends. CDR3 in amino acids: CAWMRQGWHEQYF. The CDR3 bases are TGTGCCTGGATGCGGCAGGGGTGGCACGAGCAGTACTTC.

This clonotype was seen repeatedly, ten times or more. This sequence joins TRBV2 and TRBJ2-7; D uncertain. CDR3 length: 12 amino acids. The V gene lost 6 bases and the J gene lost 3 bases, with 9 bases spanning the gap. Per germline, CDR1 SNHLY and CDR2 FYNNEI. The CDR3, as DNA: TGTGCCAGCAGGGAGACCTTCTACGAGCAGTACTTC. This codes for CASRETFYEQYF.